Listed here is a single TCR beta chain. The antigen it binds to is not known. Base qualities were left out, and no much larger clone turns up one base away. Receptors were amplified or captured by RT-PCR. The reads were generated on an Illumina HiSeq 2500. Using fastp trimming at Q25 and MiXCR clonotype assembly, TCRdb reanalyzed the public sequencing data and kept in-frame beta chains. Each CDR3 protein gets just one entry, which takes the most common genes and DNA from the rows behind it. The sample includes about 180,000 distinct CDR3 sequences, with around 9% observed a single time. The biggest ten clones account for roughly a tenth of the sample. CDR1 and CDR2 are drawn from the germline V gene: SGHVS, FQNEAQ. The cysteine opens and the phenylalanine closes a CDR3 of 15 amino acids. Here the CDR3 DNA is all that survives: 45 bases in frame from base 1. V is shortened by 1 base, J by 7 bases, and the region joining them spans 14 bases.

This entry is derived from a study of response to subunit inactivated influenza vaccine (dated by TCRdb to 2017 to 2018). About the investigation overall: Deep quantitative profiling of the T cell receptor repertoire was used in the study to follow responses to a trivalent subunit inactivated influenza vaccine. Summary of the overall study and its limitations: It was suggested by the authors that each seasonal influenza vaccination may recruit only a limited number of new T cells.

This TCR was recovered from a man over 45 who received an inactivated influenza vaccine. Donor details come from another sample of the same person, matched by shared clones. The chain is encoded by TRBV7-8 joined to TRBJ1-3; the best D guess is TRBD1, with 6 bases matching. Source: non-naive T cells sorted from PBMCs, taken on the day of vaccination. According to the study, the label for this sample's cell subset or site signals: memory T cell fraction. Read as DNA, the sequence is TGTGCCAGCAGCTTAGAGCAGGGGCGTTGGAACACCATATATTTT. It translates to CASSLEQGRWNTIYF.